This T cell receptor (beta chain) was retrieved from a study of blood T cell repertoires in COVID-19. Study overall: Samples taken during acute and convalescent COVID-19 were collected in the United States, Italy and Spain. The analysed material was cDNA or gDNA that came from T cells, B-cell-depleted T cells, or PBMCs.

As processed by the authors: Counts of nucleated cells, estimated from reference gene primer amplification, were obtained. Clones were read by immunoSEQ multiplex PCR, and TCRdb kept only the in-frame ones, dropping some. V and J calls and clone size are given by that table; D and trimming were obtained from the DNA. The data contain tens of thousands of clones, around 86% of them singletons. Trimming took 1 base from V and 8 from J, leaving 5 bases between them. The CDR3 is made up of 11 amino acids. In germline, CDR1 is SGHAT, CDR2 FQNNGV. Sequenced material: peripheral blood. The TCR comes from a woman of 80 years or more with active or convalescent COVID-19. The chain carries TRBV11-2 and TRBJ1-2; the D is unclear. The CDR3 bases are TGTGCCAGCAGCTTAGGAGGGGGCTACACCTTC. Translation: CASSLGGGYTF.